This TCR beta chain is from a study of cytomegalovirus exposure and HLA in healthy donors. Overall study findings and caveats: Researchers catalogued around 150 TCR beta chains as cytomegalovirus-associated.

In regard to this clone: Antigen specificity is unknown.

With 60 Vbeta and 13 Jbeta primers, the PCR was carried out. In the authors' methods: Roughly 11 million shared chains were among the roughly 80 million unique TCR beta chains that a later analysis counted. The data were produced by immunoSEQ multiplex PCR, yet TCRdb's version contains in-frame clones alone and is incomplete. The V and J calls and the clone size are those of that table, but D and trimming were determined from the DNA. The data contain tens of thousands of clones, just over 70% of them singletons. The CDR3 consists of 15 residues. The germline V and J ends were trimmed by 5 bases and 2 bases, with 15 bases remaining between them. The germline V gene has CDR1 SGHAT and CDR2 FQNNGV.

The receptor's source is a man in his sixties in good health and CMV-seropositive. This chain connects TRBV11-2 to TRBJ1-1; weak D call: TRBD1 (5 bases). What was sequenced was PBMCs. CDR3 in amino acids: CASSPSGGSNTEAFF. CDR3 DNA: TGTGCCAGCAGCCCCAGCGGGGGGAGTAACACTGAAGCTTTCTTT.